This is a list of T cell receptor beta chains from one sample in a study of T cells in Graves' hyperthyroidism and ophthalmopathy. TCRdb re-derived calls from the multiplex PCR reads in MiXCR, one entry per CDR3 protein. Among about 690,000 distinct CDR3 sequences listed, roughly 17% were seen once. The sequenced sample was blood. The receptor source for this set is a man in his fifties or sixties with Graves' hyperthyroidism. CDR3s leave out the opening cysteine and the closing phenylalanine or tryptophan. A D gene is named only where the DNA matches it firmly.

V	J	D	CDR3
TRBV24-1	TRBJ2-1	TRBD1	ATSDLSPGQGYNEQF
TRBV5-1	TRBJ2-2	-	ASSLVELGELF
TRBV24-1	TRBJ2-2	-	ATSEATGELF
TRBV11-2	TRBJ2-2	-	ASSSIDTGELF
TRBV14	TRBJ2-7	-	ASSQVQNYKYEQY
TRBV12-3/TRBV12-4	TRBJ1-4	-	ASSFGGGNEKLF
TRBV24-1	TRBJ2-7	-	ATSPTGPFYEQY
TRBV27	TRBJ2-1	TRBD2	ASSLTYGTSGNNEQF
TRBV6-5	TRBJ1-5	-	ASSYYSNQPQH
TRBV7-2	TRBJ2-3	TRBD2	ASSLRLAGPSTDTQY
TRBV5-1	TRBJ2-5	TRBD1	ASGRDRAAETQY
TRBV9	TRBJ2-5	TRBD1	ASSETDRGRETQY
TRBV11-2	TRBJ1-2	-	ASSPPAGPNYGYT
TRBV7-9	TRBJ2-1	-	ASSPPRLVSNEQF
TRBV2	TRBJ1-5	-	ASREGNQPQH
TRBV29-1	TRBJ2-1	TRBD1	CGNRDRGIDEQF
TRBV19	TRBJ2-1	-	ASAMSSYNEQF
TRBV7-2	TRBJ2-1	TRBD2	ASSLRRLAGGEQF
TRBV12-3/TRBV12-4	TRBJ2-2	-	ASNSGTGELF
TRBV19	TRBJ2-6	-	ASSTGLGAGANVLT
TRBV20-1	TRBJ2-3	-	SARDGRGRTDTQY
TRBV20-1	TRBJ2-7	-	SATKIIVSAYEQY
TRBV7-2	TRBJ2-5	TRBD2	ASSLAVSGSETQY
TRBV24-1	TRBJ2-1	TRBD2	ATSDTSGSYYNEQF
TRBV4-1	TRBJ2-1	-	ASSQEGLASSEQF
TRBV19	TRBJ1-6	-	ASSSWGSYYSPLH
TRBV19	TRBJ2-3	TRBD2	ASSTTSGNSDTQY
TRBV28	TRBJ1-5	-	AAAGGNNQPQH
TRBV25-1	TRBJ1-2	-	ASSDPGHGYT